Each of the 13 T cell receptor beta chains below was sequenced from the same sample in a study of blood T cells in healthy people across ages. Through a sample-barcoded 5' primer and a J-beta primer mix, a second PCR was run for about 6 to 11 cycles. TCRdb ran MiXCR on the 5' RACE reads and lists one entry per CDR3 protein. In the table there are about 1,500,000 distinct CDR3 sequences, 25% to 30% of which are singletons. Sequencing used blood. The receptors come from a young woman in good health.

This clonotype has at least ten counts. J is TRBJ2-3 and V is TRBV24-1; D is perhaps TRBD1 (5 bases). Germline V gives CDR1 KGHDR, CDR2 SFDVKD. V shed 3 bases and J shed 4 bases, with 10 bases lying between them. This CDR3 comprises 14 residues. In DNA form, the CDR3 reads TGTGCCACCAGTGATACCAGGGCGGCAGATACGCAGTATTTT. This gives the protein CATSDTRAADTQYF.

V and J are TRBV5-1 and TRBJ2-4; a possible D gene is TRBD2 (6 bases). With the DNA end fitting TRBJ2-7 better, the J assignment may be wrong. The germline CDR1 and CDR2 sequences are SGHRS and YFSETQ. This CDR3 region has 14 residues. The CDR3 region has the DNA TGCGCCAGCAGCCGCCTGGGGACGGAGGGCGAGCAGTACTTC. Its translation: CASSRLGTEGEQYF.

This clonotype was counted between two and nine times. The CDR3 bases are TGCGCCAGCAGCTCCGGCACAGTAAGGGGCACAGATACGCAGTATTTT. This translates into CASSSGTVRGTDTQYF. The rearrangement joins TRBV5-1 to TRBJ2-3; D not resolved. Trimming took 3 bases from V and 1 from J, leaving 15 bases between them. Germline values: CDR1 SGHRS, CDR2 YFSETQ. The CDR3 is 16 amino acids.

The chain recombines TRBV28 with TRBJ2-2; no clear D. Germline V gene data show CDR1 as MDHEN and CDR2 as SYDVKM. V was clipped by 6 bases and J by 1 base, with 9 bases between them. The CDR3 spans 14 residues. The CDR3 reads CASRVGWNTGELFF. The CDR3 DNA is TGTGCCAGCAGGGTGGGGTGGAACACCGGGGAGCTGTTTTTT.

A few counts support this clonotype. CDR3 protein: CASSLTTVDIEQFF. DNA of the CDR3: TGTGCCAGCAGCTTGACCACAGTGGATATTGAGCAGTTCTTC. This rearrangement joins TRBV5-5 to TRBJ2-1; no clear D. Per the germline V gene, CDR1 is SGHKS and CDR2 is YYEKEE (reference sequence). Deletions cut 1 base from V and 9 bases from J, with 14 bases between. This CDR3 spans 14 amino acids.

This chain's CDR3 is CASSTIETSGTDTQYF. The CDR3 nucleotides are TGTGCCAGCAGCACAATTGAGACTAGCGGCACAGATACGCAGTATTTT. V is TRBV7-2 and J is TRBJ2-3; 8 nucleotides align to TRBD2. V lost 5 bases to trimming and J lost 1 base; unmatched junction nucleotides: 8. The germline V gene encodes CDR1 SGHTA and CDR2 FQGNSA. This CDR3 has 16 amino acids. Complete variable domain (other parts from reference TRBV7-2 and TRBJ2-3): GAGVSQSPSNKVTEKGKDVELRCDPISGHTALYWYRQSLGQGLEFLIYFQGNSAPDKSGLPSDRFSAERTGGSVSTLTIQRTQQEDSAVYLCASSTIETSGTDTQYFGPGTRLTVL.

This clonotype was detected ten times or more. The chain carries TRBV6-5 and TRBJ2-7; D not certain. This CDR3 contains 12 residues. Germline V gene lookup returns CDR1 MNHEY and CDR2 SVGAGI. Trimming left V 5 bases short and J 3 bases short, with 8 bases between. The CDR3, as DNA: TGTGCCAGCAGTCGCAGCAACTACGAGCAGTACTTC. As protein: CASSRSNYEQYF.

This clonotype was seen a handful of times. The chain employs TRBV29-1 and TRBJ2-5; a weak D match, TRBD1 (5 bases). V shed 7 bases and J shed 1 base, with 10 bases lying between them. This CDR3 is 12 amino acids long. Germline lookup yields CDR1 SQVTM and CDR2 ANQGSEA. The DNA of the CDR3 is TGCAGCGCCGACAGAAGCCAAGAGACCCAGTACTTC. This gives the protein CSADRSQETQYF.

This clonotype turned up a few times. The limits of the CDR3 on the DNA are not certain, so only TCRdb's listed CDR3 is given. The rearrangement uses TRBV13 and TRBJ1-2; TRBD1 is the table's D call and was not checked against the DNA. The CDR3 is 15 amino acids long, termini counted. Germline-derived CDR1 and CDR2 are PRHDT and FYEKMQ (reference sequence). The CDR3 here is CASSSERGQYVGYTF.

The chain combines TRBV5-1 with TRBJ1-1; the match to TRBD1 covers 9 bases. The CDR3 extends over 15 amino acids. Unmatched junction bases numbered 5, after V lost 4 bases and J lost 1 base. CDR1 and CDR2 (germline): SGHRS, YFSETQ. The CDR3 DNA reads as TGCGCCAGCAGCAGACCGACAGGGGGGAACACTGAAGCTTTCTTT. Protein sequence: CASSRPTGGNTEAFF.

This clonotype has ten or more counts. CDR3 nucleotide sequence: TGTGCCAGCTCACCAGTGCGGCAGGGAGGTATCAGAGATACGCAGTATTTT. This translates into CASSPVRQGGIRDTQYF. This chain links TRBV18 with TRBJ2-3; possibly TRBD2 for D (6 bases). V lost 2 bases to trimming and J lost 5 bases, with 20 bases between them. The V gene's germline CDR1 is KGHSH and CDR2 LQKENI. This CDR3 spans 17 amino acids.

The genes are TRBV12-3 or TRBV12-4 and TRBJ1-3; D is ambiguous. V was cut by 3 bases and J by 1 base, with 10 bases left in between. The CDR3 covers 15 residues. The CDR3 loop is CASSLDGRSGNTIYF. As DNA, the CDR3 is TGTGCCAGCAGTTTGGACGGGAGGTCTGGAAACACCATATATTTT.

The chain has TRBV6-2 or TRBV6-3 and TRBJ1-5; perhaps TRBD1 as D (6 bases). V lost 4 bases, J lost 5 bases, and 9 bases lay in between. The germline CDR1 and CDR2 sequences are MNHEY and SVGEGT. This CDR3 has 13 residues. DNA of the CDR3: TGTGCCAGCAGTTGGGACACCGATCAGCCCCAGCATTTT. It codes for CASSWDTDQPQHF.